These 28 T cell receptor beta chains were all obtained from the same sample, sequenced in a study of identical twins. Via MiXCR, TCRdb re-called the 5' RACE reads, giving one row per CDR3 protein. The data contain fewer than 550,000 distinct CDR3 sequences, roughly 13% of them singletons. These sequences were also reported in another study, on yellow fever vaccine responses in identical twins.

The sequenced sample was CD4+ T cells sorted from blood. The origin of the receptors is a woman younger than 35 in good health.

This clonotype was seen many times. The V gene is TRBV12-3 or TRBV12-4, the J gene TRBJ1-5; D possibly corresponds to TRBD1 (6 bases). The V end was cut by 4 bases, the J end by 4 bases, with 8 bases between. This CDR3 spans 13 amino acids. CDR3 loop: CASSSRGNQPQHF. The CDR3 region has the DNA TGTGCCAGCAGTTCAAGGGGGAATCAGCCCCAGCATTTT.

V usage is TRBV6-2 or TRBV6-3 and J usage is TRBJ2-7, with 11 bases matching TRBD1. J gave up 4 bases and V 2 bases, and 19 bases lay outside the gene matches. Looked up from germline, CDR1 is MNHEY and CDR2 is SVGEGT. The CDR3 has 20 amino acids. The CDR3 bases are TGTGCCAGCAGTTACGATCGGACAGGGGGCTCGTACGCCGACCCGTACGAGCAGTACTTC. This codes for CASSYDRTGGSYADPYEQYF.

This clonotype was observed many times. V gene TRBV4-3 combines with J gene TRBJ2-7; unclear D gene. CDR1 and CDR2 from the germline V gene are LGHNA and YSLEER. The CDR3 sequence is 14 residues long. With 6 bases removed from V and 3 bases from J, the gap between germline ends came to 15 bases. This chain's CDR3 is CASSYKGVGYEQYF. The CDR3 DNA reads as TGCGCCAGCAGTTACAAAGGAGTGGGCTACGAGCAGTACTTC.

This sequence joins TRBV29-1 and TRBJ2-5, with 9 positions matching TRBD2. Trimming took 7 bases from V and 5 from J; bases not matched to a gene: 8. Germline V gene sequence: CDR1 SQVTM, CDR2 ANQGSEA. The CDR3 has 13 amino acids. The CDR3: CSATRGGRETQYF. DNA for the CDR3: TGCAGCGCGACGCGGGGGGGGCGTGAGACCCAGTACTTC.

The rearrangement joins TRBV25-1 to TRBJ2-7, with 7 bases identical to TRBD2. The CDR3 contains 15 residues. V dropped 1 base and J dropped 4; count of bases not matched to a gene: 7. Looked up from germline, CDR1 is MGHDK and CDR2 is SYGVNS. The CDR3 sequence is CASSEWGGSEYEQYF. CDR3 nucleotides: TGTGCCAGCAGTGAATGGGGCGGGAGCGAGTACGAGCAGTACTTC.

The rearrangement links TRBV15 to TRBJ2-3; D is undetermined. Deletions cut 1 base from V and 2 bases from J, with 7 bases between. CDR3 size: 14 residues. The germline gives CDR1 LNHNV, CDR2 YYDKDF (reference sequence). The CDR3 nucleotides read TGTGCCACCAGCAGAGGTCCCGCCACAGATACGCAGTATTTT. Translated, it gives CATSRGPATDTQYF.

This chain links TRBV6-1 with TRBJ2-1; possible D gene TRBD1, 6 bases. V was clipped by 6 bases and J by 5 bases, with 14 bases between them. The CDR3 is made up of 14 amino acids. Germline values: CDR1 MNHNS, CDR2 SASEGT. The DNA of the CDR3 is TGTGCCAGCAGACAGGGCCTCCTCCACAATGAGCAGTTCTTC. This gives the protein CASRQGLLHNEQFF.

V usage is TRBV5-1 and J usage is TRBJ1-1; D remains unclear. The CDR3 is 15 residues long. Germline assignment: CDR1 SGHRS and CDR2 YFSETQ. The germline V and J ends were trimmed by 3 bases and 0 bases, with 12 bases remaining between them. The CDR3 sequence is CASSSQTGMNTEAFF. The CDR3 DNA sequence: TGCGCCAGCAGCTCCCAAACGGGTATGAACACTGAAGCTTTCTTT. Looking up the rest from reference TRBV5-1 and TRBJ1-1 gives the full variable domain: KAGVTQTPRYLIKTRGQQVTLSCSPISGHRSVSWYQQTPGQGLQFLFEYFSETQRNKGNFPGRFSGRQFSNSRSEMNVSTLELGDSALYLCASSSQTGMNTEAFFGQGTRLTVV.

This clonotype was detected a few times. This chain joins TRBV20-1 and TRBJ2-3; D perhaps matches TRBD1 (6 bases). Germline CDR1 is DFQATT and CDR2 is SNEGSKA (reference sequence). Trimming left V 7 bases short and J 4 bases short, with 15 bases between. There are 13 residues in the CDR3. The CDR3 DNA sequence: TGCAGTGGCGGGCAGGGGCGCGCAGATACGCAGTATTTT. Protein sequence: CSGGQGRADTQYF.

This chain connects TRBV5-4 to TRBJ2-3; TRBD1 is a possible D gene (5 bases). Germline values: CDR1 SGHNT, CDR2 YYREEE (reference sequence). The length of the CDR3 is 13 residues. V lost 1 base and J lost 4, with 7 bases in between. CDR3 DNA sequence: TGTGCCAGCAGCTTGCTCAGGGCAGATACGCAGTATTTT. Encoded protein: CASSLLRADTQYF. Looking up the rest from reference TRBV5-4 and TRBJ2-3 gives the full variable domain: ETGVTQSPTHLIKTRGQQVTLRCSSQSGHNTVSWYQQALGQGPQFIFQYYREEENGRGNFPPRFSGLQFPNYSSELNVNALELDDSALYLCASSLLRADTQYFGPGTRLTVL.

This clonotype was counted a few times. This chain joins TRBV7-2 and TRBJ2-7; D remains unclear. The CDR3 is 13 amino acids. V was trimmed by 1 base and J by 2 bases, leaving 6 bases between them. CDR1 and CDR2 from the germline V gene are SGHTA and FQGNSA. In DNA form, the CDR3 reads TGTGCCAGCAGCTTAGTCATGACCTACGAGCAGTACTTC. It codes for CASSLVMTYEQYF.

V and J are TRBV28 and TRBJ2-3, with 9 bases fitting TRBD2. Germline CDR1 MDHEN, CDR2 SYDVKM. CDR3 length equals 15 residues. V trimming: 10 bases; J trimming: 1 base; junction bases outside the gene matches: 9. The CDR3 loop is CATTVSGSRTDTQYF. CDR3 bases: TGTGCCACCACAGTTAGCGGGAGTCGCACAGATACGCAGTATTTT.

This clonotype was recorded at least ten times. The rearrangement links TRBV29-1 to TRBJ1-1, with D uncertain. The CDR3 sequence is 13 residues long. Trimming removed 4 bases at V and 1 base at J, with 10 bases between. Looked up from germline, CDR1 is SQVTM and CDR2 is ANQGSEA. CDR3 protein: CSVARTANTEAFF. As DNA, the CDR3 is TGCAGCGTTGCACGGACGGCGAACACTGAAGCTTTCTTT.

The table lists this clonotype with many counts. The rearrangement uses TRBV28 and TRBJ2-7, with D possibly TRBD1 on 6 matching bases. The CDR3 extends over 15 amino acids. V gave up 7 bases and J gave up 7 bases, with 23 bases separating them. Germline CDR1 reads MDHEN; CDR2 reads SYDVKM. The CDR3 DNA reads TGTGCCAGCACCTCAATCGGCCAGGGGTTGAGGGAGCAGTACTTC. Translation: CASTSIGQGLREQYF.

This clonotype was seen repeatedly, ten times or more. The chain links TRBV12-3 or TRBV12-4 to TRBJ1-5; D is undetermined. The CDR3 extends over 12 amino acids. Trimming removed 3 bases at V and 7 bases at J, with 7 bases between. CDR3 coding DNA: TGTGCCAGCAGTTTCTTGCGGCAGCCCCAGCATTTT. Translating gives CASSFLRQPQHF.

The chain is built from TRBV24-1 and TRBJ2-7; possibly TRBD1 for D (5 bases). This CDR3 contains 14 residues. Germline assignment: CDR1 KGHDR and CDR2 SFDVKD. The ends were cut back, 4 bases at V and 5 bases at J, with 14 bases in the middle. The chain's CDR3 is CATSDPTQGNEQYF. CDR3 sequence (DNA): TGTGCCACCAGTGACCCCACCCAGGGAAACGAGCAGTACTTC.

This clonotype was detected only a few times. V is TRBV20-1 and J is TRBJ2-1; D is possibly TRBD1 or TRBD2 (6 bases each). This CDR3 contains 13 residues. Germline CDR1 is DFQATT and CDR2 is SNEGSKA (reference sequence). Trimming cost V 5 bases and J 8 bases, with 16 bases left between them. CDR3: CSASGGGSYEQFF. CDR3 DNA sequence: TGCAGTGCTTCTGGAGGGGGGTCCTATGAGCAGTTCTTC.

This chain joins TRBV7-9 and TRBJ2-7, with a possible D match to TRBD2 (6 bases). V was shortened by 2 bases and J by 9 bases, with 17 bases between the two germline ends. The germline gives CDR1 SEHNR, CDR2 FQNEAQ (reference sequence). The CDR3 totals 14 residues. The CDR3: CASSLPILPGRQYF. In DNA, the CDR3 is TGTGCCAGCAGCTTACCCATCCTACCCGGGAGGCAGTACTTC.

In this sample, this clonotype turned up many times. V gene TRBV28 combines with J gene TRBJ2-2, with D possibly TRBD2 on 7 matching bases. The length of the CDR3 is 16 residues. Germline-derived CDR1 and CDR2 are MDHEN and SYDVKM. Trimming cost V 6 bases and J 2 bases, with 16 bases left between them. CDR3 DNA: TGTGCCAGCAGATCCCTCGGGGGGCGAAACACCGGGGAGCTGTTTTTT. This gives the protein CASRSLGGRNTGELFF.

This clonotype showed up many times. This rearrangement joins TRBV20-1 to TRBJ1-5; D may be TRBD1 (5 bases). Trimming pared 3 bases from V and 3 bases from J, leaving 15 bases between. CDR1 is DFQATT, CDR2 SNEGSKA, per germline (reference sequence). The CDR3 sequence is 15 residues long. This CDR3 is CSASDQQVSNQPQHF. The DNA of the CDR3 is TGCAGTGCTAGTGATCAACAGGTGTCCAATCAGCCCCAGCATTTT.

The CDR3 reads CASSFGQRGNIQYF. CDR3 sequence (DNA): TGTGCCAGCAGTTTTGGCCAAAGAGGGAACATTCAGTACTTC. The rearrangement uses TRBV12-3 or TRBV12-4 and TRBJ2-4; TRBD2 might be the D (5 bases). The CDR3 is made up of 14 amino acids. V lost 3 bases and J 7 bases, leaving 13 bases between the germline ends.

The chain combines TRBV11-3 with TRBJ2-5; D is unresolved. The CDR3 loop spans 13 amino acids. The V end lost 0 bases, the J end lost 9 bases, and 11 bases lay between the germline ends. Germline CDR1 SGHNT, CDR2 YENEEA. The CDR3 sequence: CASSLDYVSSQYF. In DNA, the CDR3 is TGTGCCAGCAGCTTAGATTATGTTTCGTCCCAGTACTTC.

The chain links TRBV5-1 to TRBJ2-3, with no clear D. Germline V gene sequence: CDR1 SGHRS, CDR2 YFSETQ. V shed 0 bases and J shed 0 bases, with 8 bases lying between them. The CDR3 consists of 15 residues. In nucleotides, the CDR3 is TGCGCCAGCAGCTTGGGGCTCAAGAGCACAGATACGCAGTATTTT. Translated: CASSLGLKSTDTQYF. Drawing the rest from reference TRBV5-1 and TRBJ2-3, the complete variable domain is KAGVTQTPRYLIKTRGQQVTLSCSPISGHRSVSWYQQTPGQGLQFLFEYFSETQRNKGNFPGRFSGRQFSNSRSEMNVSTLELGDSALYLCASSLGLKSTDTQYFGPGTRLTVL.

This clonotype was detected only a few times. V gene TRBV5-1 combines with J gene TRBJ2-1, with unresolved D. Trimming took 1 base from V and 4 from J, leaving 12 bases between them. Germline assignment: CDR1 SGHRS and CDR2 YFSETQ. The CDR3 is 15 amino acids. The CDR3 loop is CASSLNRVLYNEQFF. In DNA form, the CDR3 reads TGCGCCAGCAGCTTGAACAGAGTCCTATACAATGAGCAGTTCTTC.

This clonotype showed up many times. The V gene is TRBV12-3 or TRBV12-4, the J gene TRBJ1-2, with D maybe TRBD1 (5 bases). V lost 5 bases and J lost 10, with 11 bases in between. CDR3 length equals 11 residues. The CDR3 coding sequence is TGTGCCAGCAGTCCTTCCAGGGACTACACCTTC. Translated: CASSPSRDYTF.

This clonotype was observed a few times. V and J are TRBV12-3 or TRBV12-4 and TRBJ1-5; D is perhaps TRBD1 (6 bases). Deletions cut 7 bases from V and 7 bases from J, with 14 bases between. The CDR3 extends over 13 amino acids. DNA for the CDR3: TGTGCCAGCACCATACAGGGTACGCAGCCCCAGCATTTT. Residues: CASTIQGTQPQHF.

The chain recombines TRBV3-1 with TRBJ2-1; D ambiguous. Trimming took off 0 bases at V and 7 bases at J, with 10 bases between the two ends. The germline V gene encodes CDR1 LGHDT and CDR2 YNNKEL (reference sequence). The CDR3 is 14 amino acids. The CDR3 sequence: CASSQDSGLNEQFF. The CDR3 DNA reads TGTGCCAGCAGCCAAGATTCGGGCTTGAATGAGCAGTTCTTC.

This clonotype was seen a few times. The rearrangement joins TRBV20-1 to TRBJ1-2; maybe TRBD1 (5 bases). Trimming removed 6 bases at V and 4 bases at J, with 12 bases between. The CDR3 length is 12 residues. Per the germline V gene, CDR1 is DFQATT and CDR2 is SNEGSKA (reference sequence). CDR3 bases: TGCAGTGCGACCCAGGGACCCTATGGCTACACCTTC. Translated, it gives CSATQGPYGYTF.